This TCR beta chain was identified in a study of CD4 T cells in relation to SARS-CoV-2 and coronaviruses. Turning to the study itself: The negative reference was HIV-1 Nef peptide pool or peptide-free culture.

CDR1 is MRHNA, CDR2 SNTAGT, per germline. The CDR3 is made up of 14 amino acids. The J segment lost 6 bases and the V segment lost 0 bases, leaving 3 bases of the junction unmatched. Clones were sequenced by immunoSEQ multiplex PCR, and TCRdb holds only the in-frame ones, with some missing. The data show some 28,000 clones, 74% seen once. The unexposed donors gave CD4+ T cells in about 2010-2018, prior to COVID-19. CD4+ T cells were isolated from the cells after around 11 days of culture. As concerns this clone: The antigen is not known.

Study outcomes and limitations: Roughly three fifths of donors had memory CD4+ clonotypes crossrecognizing SARS-CoV-2 and common cold coronavirus spike. The cross-reactivity analysis covered only spike protein, not other viral proteins.

This sequence originates from a human donor in good health. The J gene is TRBJ2-3, the V gene TRBV6-4; 7 positions match TRBD2. Sequenced material: CD4+ T cells from PBMCs, cultured in vitro. The CDR3 DNA is TGTGCCAGCAGTGACTCTGGGGGAGGGGATACGCAGTATTTT. Its translation: CASSDSGGGDTQYF.